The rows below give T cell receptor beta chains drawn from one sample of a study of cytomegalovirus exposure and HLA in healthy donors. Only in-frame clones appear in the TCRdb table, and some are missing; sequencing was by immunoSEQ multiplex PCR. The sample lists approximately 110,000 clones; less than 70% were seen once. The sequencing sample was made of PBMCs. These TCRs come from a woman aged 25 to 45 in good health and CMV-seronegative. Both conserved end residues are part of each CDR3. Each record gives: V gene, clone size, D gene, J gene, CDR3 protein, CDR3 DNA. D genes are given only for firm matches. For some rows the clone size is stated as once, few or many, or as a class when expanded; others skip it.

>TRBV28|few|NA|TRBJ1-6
CASSSRGVSSPLHF
TGTGCCAGCAGTTCCCGGGGGGTCAGTTCACCCCTCCACTTT
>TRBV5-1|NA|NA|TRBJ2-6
CASSFLAGTGANVLTF
TGCGCCAGCAGCTTCCTAGCCGGAACTGGGGCCAACGTCCTGACTTTC
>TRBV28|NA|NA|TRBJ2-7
CASSLYGGNFYEQYF
TGTGCCAGCAGTTTATACGGGGGAAATTTCTACGAGCAGTACTTC
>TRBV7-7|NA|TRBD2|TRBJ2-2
CASSPIPGLAYTGELFF
TGTGCTAGCAGCCCAATTCCGGGACTAGCGTACACCGGGGAGCTGTTTTTT
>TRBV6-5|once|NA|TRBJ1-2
CASSYSTQGSYGYTF
TGTGCCAGCAGTTACTCGACACAGGGATCCTATGGCTACACCTTC
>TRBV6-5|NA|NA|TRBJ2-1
CASLSNNEQFF
TGTGCCAGCCTAAGTAACAATGAGCAGTTCTTC
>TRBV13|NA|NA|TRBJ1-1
CASSTQIFDTEAFF
TGTGCCAGCAGTACACAGATATTTGACACTGAAGCTTTCTTT
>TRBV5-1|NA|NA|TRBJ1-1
CASSLVLNTEAFF
TGCGCCAGCAGCCTTGTGTTGAACACTGAAGCTTTCTTT
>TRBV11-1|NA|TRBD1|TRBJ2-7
CASRDIDRVREQYF
TGTGCCAGCAGAGATATTGACAGGGTTCGCGAGCAGTACTTC
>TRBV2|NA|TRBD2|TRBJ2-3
CASKRKLAGGADTQYF
TGTGCCAGCAAAAGGAAACTAGCGGGAGGAGCAGATACGCAGTATTTT
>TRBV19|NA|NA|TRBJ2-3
CASSPRVSPSTDTQYF
TGTGCCAGTAGTCCCAGGGTGTCACCTAGCACAGATACGCAGTATTTT
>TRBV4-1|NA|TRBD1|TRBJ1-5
CASSQGQGAGYSNQPQHF
TGCGCCAGCAGCCAAGGACAGGGGGCTGGGTATAGCAATCAGCCCCAGCATTTT
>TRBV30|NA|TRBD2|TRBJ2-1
CAWSVGTSGSAYNEQFF
TGTGCCTGGAGTGTAGGGACTAGCGGGAGTGCCTACAATGAGCAGTTCTTC
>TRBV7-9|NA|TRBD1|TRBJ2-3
CASSASGGFGTDTQYF
TGTGCCAGCAGCGCCTCAGGGGGCTTTGGCACAGATACGCAGTATTTT